This TCR beta chain derives from a study of blood T cell repertoires in COVID-19. Generated by immunoSEQ multiplex PCR, the TCRdb table keeps only in-frame clones and is missing some. The sample consists of approximately 91,000 clones, around 79% of them appearing once. The CDR3 spans 13 residues. The V end was cut by 5 bases, the J end by 5 bases, with 12 bases between. Germline V gene data show CDR1 as LNHDA and CDR2 as SQIVND (reference sequence). What was sequenced was peripheral blood. The chain couples TRBV19 to TRBJ1-1; tentatively, D is TRBD1 (6 bases). This TCR was recovered from a woman older than 75 with acute or convalescent COVID-19. The CDR3 spells CASSSGGGTEAFF. The DNA for the CDR3 is TGTGCCAGTAGTTCGGGGGGCGGAACTGAAGCTTTCTTT.